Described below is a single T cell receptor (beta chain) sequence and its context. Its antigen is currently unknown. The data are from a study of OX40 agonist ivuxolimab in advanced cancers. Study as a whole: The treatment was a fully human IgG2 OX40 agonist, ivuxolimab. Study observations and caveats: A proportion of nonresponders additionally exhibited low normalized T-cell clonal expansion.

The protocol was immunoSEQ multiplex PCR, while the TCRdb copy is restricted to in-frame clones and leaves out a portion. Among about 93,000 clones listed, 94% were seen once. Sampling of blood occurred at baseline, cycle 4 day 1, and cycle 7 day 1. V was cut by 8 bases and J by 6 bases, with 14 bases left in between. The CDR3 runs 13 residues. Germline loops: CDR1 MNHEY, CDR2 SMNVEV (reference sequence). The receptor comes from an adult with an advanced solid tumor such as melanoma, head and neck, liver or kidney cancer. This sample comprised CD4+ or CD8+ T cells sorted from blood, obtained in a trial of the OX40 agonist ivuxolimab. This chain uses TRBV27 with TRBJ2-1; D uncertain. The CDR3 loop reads CASGLVTPNEQFF. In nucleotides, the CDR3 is TGTGCCAGCGGGCTTGTAACCCCCAATGAGCAGTTCTTC.